The sequence of this TCR beta chain was determined in a study of blood T cell repertoires in COVID-19. The overall study: Donors in the United States, Italy and Spain gave samples during acute or convalescent COVID-19. T cells, B-cell-depleted T cells, or PBMCs provided the cDNA or gDNA that served as material.

As handled by the study authors: The authors estimated nucleated cell counts from reference gene primer amplification. Profiled with immunoSEQ multiplex PCR; TCRdb holds only in-frame clones, not every one. From that table come the V and J calls and clone size; the DNA was used to work out D and trimming. There are 210,000 or so clones in the sample; around four fifths occur only once, and 2.5% to 3% lies in the top ten. The germline CDR1 and CDR2 sequences are MNHEY and SVGAGI. The ends were cut back, 0 bases at V and 2 bases at J, with 9 bases in the middle. CDR3 length: 15 amino acids. V gene TRBV6-5 combines with J gene TRBJ2-3; no reliable D call. The clonotype was recovered from an elderly woman with active or convalescent COVID-19. Sequenced: peripheral blood. CDR3 sequence (DNA): TGTGCCAGCAGTTACTCCAGGCGATTCACAGATACGCAGTATTTT. It yields the protein CASSYSRRFTDTQYF.